The 3 T cell receptor beta chains given below trace back to one sample, sequenced in a study of CD4 and CD8 cells across lung adenocarcinoma regions. TCRdb redid the calling of the PCR reads with MiXCR, one entry per CDR3 protein. The top ten clones hold 45% to 60% of a sample with approximately 25,000 distinct CDR3 sequences, roughly 50% of them seen once. The sample was CD8+ T cells from the center of a lung tumor. These receptors all stem from a male donor with lung adenocarcinoma. The CD4 and CD8 labels of this study may be unreliable.

This clonotype was counted at least ten times. CDR3 in amino acids: CASSLAPGAGGETQFF. The CDR3 DNA is TGTGCCAGCAGTTTAGCCCCCGGGGCCGGTGGAGAGACCCAGTTCTTC. The chain links TRBV12-3 or TRBV12-4 to TRBJ2-3; D tentatively fits TRBD1 or TRBD2 (5 bases each). The DNA end favors TRBJ2-1, so the J call may be wrong. The CDR3 contains 16 residues.

The chain is built from TRBV10-2 and TRBJ2-5; possibly TRBD1 or TRBD2 for D (6 bases each). V was trimmed by 8 bases and J by 4 bases, leaving 23 bases between them. The CDR3 is 16 amino acids. The germline CDR1 and CDR2 sequences are WSHSY and SAAADI. CDR3: CASGGHGLRGRETQYF. In nucleotides, the CDR3 is TGCGCCAGCGGGGGGCACGGGCTCCGGGGCCGAGAGACCCAGTACTTC.

This clonotype was detected many times. This chain connects TRBV14 to TRBJ2-1; tentative D call: TRBD1 (6 bases). Judging by the DNA end, TRBJ2-5 fits better; the J call may be wrong. The CDR3 has 18 residues. The germline gives CDR1 SGHDN, CDR2 FVKESK. The CDR3 DNA follows: TGTGCCAGCAGCCAAAAAGACCGACAGGTTTTTCTTCCAGAGACCCAGTACTTC. Translation gives CASSQKDRQVFLPETQYF.